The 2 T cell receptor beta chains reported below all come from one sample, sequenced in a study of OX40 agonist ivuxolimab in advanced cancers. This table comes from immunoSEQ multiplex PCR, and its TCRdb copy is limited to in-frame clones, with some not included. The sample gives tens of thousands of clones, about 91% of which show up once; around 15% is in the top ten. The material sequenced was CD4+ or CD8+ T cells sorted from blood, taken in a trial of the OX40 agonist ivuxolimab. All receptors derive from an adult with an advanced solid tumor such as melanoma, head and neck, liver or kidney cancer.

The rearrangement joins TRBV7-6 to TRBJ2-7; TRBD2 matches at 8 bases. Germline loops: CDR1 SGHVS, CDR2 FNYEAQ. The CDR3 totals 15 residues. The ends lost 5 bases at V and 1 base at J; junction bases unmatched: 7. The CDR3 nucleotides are TGTGCCAGCAGCGCTGCGGCTAGCGGGTCCTACGAGCAGTACTTC. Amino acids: CASSAAASGSYEQYF.

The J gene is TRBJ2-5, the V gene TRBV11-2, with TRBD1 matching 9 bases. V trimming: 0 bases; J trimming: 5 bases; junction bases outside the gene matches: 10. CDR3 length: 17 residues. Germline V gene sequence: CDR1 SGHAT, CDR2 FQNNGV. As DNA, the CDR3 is TGTGCCAGCAGCTTAGACCCCGGGACAGGGTTTACCGAGACCCAGTACTTC. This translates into CASSLDPGTGFTETQYF.